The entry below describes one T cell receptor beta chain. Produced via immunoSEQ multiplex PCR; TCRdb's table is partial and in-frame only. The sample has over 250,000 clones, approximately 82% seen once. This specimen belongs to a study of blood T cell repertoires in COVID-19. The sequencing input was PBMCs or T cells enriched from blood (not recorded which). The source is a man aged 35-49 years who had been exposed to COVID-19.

The chain's CDR3 is CASFPGAGRTDTQYF. The DNA for the CDR3 is TGTGCCAGCTTCCCAGGGGCAGGGCGCACAGATACGCAGTATTTT. V gene TRBV7-9 combines with J gene TRBJ2-3; D perhaps matches TRBD1 (6 bases). Per germline, CDR1 SEHNR and CDR2 FQNEAQ (reference sequence). Trimming shortened V by 8 bases and J by 1 base, and 16 bases separated the two germline ends. The CDR3 sequence is 15 residues long.